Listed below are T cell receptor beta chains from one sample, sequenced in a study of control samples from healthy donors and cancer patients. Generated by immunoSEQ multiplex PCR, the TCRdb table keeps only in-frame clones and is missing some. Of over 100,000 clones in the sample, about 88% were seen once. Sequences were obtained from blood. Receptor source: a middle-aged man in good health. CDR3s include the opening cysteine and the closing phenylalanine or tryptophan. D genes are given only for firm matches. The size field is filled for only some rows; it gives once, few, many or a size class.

cdr3_aa: CASSLRVSNRKGNEQFF; cdr3_nt: TGTGCCAGCAGCCTTCGCGTCTCCAACCGCAAAGGCAATGAGCAGTTCTTC; j_call: TRBJ2-1; d_call: -; clone_size: -; cdr3_length: 17; v_call: TRBV5-4
cdr3_aa: CASSRGGQISGNTIYF; cdr3_nt: TGTGCCAGCAGCCGCGGCGGACAGATCTCTGGAAACACCATATATTTT; j_call: TRBJ1-3; d_call: -; clone_size: -; cdr3_length: 16; v_call: TRBV3-1/TRBV3-2
cdr3_aa: CASSQVYRWGETLRDNEQFF; cdr3_nt: TGCGCCAGCAGCCAAGTCTACCGCTGGGGGGAAACGCTGAGGGACAATGAGCAGTTCTTC; j_call: TRBJ2-1; d_call: -; clone_size: -; cdr3_length: 20; v_call: TRBV4-1
cdr3_aa: CASNHGLDTEAFF; cdr3_nt: TGCGCCAGCAACCACGGCTTGGACACTGAAGCTTTCTTT; j_call: TRBJ1-1; d_call: -; clone_size: -; cdr3_length: 13; v_call: TRBV10-2
cdr3_aa: CASSVGFSGANVLTF; cdr3_nt: TGTGCCAGCAGCGTAGGGTTCTCTGGGGCCAACGTCCTGACTTTC; j_call: TRBJ2-6; d_call: -; clone_size: -; cdr3_length: 15; v_call: TRBV9
cdr3_aa: CASSVLAASYEQYF; cdr3_nt: TGTGCCAGCAGTGTCCTAGCGGCCTCCTACGAGCAGTACTTC; j_call: TRBJ2-7; d_call: TRBD2; clone_size: -; cdr3_length: 14; v_call: TRBV6-4
cdr3_aa: CATSRDRSSRPQHF; cdr3_nt: TGTGCCACCAGCAGAGACAGGTCGTCTCGGCCCCAGCATTTT; j_call: TRBJ1-5; d_call: -; clone_size: -; cdr3_length: 14; v_call: TRBV15
cdr3_aa: CASSESKAGNTGELFF; cdr3_nt: TGCGCCAGCAGTGAGTCGAAGGCGGGAAACACCGGGGAGCTGTTTTTT; j_call: TRBJ2-2; d_call: -; clone_size: -; cdr3_length: 16; v_call: TRBV10-1
cdr3_aa: CAWSGGLREKLFF; cdr3_nt: TGTGCCTGGAGTGGGGGGCTGCGTGAAAAACTGTTTTTT; j_call: TRBJ1-4; d_call: -; clone_size: -; cdr3_length: 13; v_call: TRBV30
cdr3_aa: CASSEGGNRETQYF; cdr3_nt: TGCGCCAGCAGTGAAGGAGGAAACCGGGAGACCCAGTACTTC; j_call: TRBJ2-5; d_call: -; clone_size: -; cdr3_length: 14; v_call: TRBV10-1
cdr3_aa: CASSQLSGGSQPQHF; cdr3_nt: TGCGCCAGCAGCCAACTTTCTGGGGGGAGCCAGCCCCAGCATTTT; j_call: TRBJ1-5; d_call: -; clone_size: few; cdr3_length: 15; v_call: TRBV4-1
cdr3_aa: CASSYSIGVGYGYTF; cdr3_nt: TGTGCCAGCAGTTACTCGATCGGCGTCGGCTATGGCTACACCTTC; j_call: TRBJ1-2; d_call: -; clone_size: -; cdr3_length: 15; v_call: TRBV6-5
cdr3_aa: CASSPGSPTNYGYTF; cdr3_nt: TGTGCCAGTTCGCCGGGCAGTCCGACTAACTATGGCTACACCTTC; j_call: TRBJ1-2; d_call: -; clone_size: once; cdr3_length: 15; v_call: TRBV6-5
cdr3_aa: CASSLELAWVDTQYF; cdr3_nt: TGCGCCAGCAGCCTAGAACTAGCTTGGGTAGATACGCAGTATTTT; j_call: TRBJ2-3; d_call: -; clone_size: -; cdr3_length: 15; v_call: TRBV5-1
cdr3_aa: CASSFGGGPQETQYF; cdr3_nt: TGTGCCAGCAGCTTTGGCGGGGGGCCCCAAGAGACCCAGTACTTC; j_call: TRBJ2-5; d_call: TRBD2; clone_size: -; cdr3_length: 15; v_call: TRBV5-4
cdr3_aa: CASSLESPSGQETQYF; cdr3_nt: TGCGCCAGCAGCTTGGAGTCCCCTAGCGGTCAAGAGACCCAGTACTTC; j_call: TRBJ2-5; d_call: TRBD2; clone_size: few; cdr3_length: 16; v_call: TRBV5-1
cdr3_aa: CASSLAGTGGYEQYF; cdr3_nt: TGCGCCAGCAGCTTGGCCGGGACAGGGGGCTACGAGCAGTACTTC; j_call: TRBJ2-7; d_call: TRBD1; clone_size: -; cdr3_length: 15; v_call: TRBV5-1
cdr3_aa: CASSQQGQSTGELFF; cdr3_nt: TGTGCCAGTAGTCAACAGGGGCAGTCCACCGGGGAGCTGTTTTTT; j_call: TRBJ2-2; d_call: TRBD1; clone_size: -; cdr3_length: 15; v_call: TRBV19
cdr3_aa: CASSMSRAYNSPLHF; cdr3_nt: TGTGCCAGTAGTATGTCTAGGGCCTATAATTCACCCCTCCACTTT; j_call: TRBJ1-6; d_call: -; clone_size: -; cdr3_length: 15; v_call: TRBV19